The clone carrying this TCR beta chain has more than one count but fewer than ten. As yet, its antigen is unknown. This sample is drawn from a study of T cells after yellow fever vaccination. Whole-study results and caveats: A weaker but faster secondary response was observed, peaking on day 5 versus 15. Reappearance after the booster was observed for most primary-vaccination clones (around 95% CD4, just over 85% CD8).

For TCR, cDNA came from 5'RACE template switching, which added a universal primer site and UMIs. Each CDR3 protein is one row after TCRdb ran MiXCR on the 5' RACE reads. The table shows a few hundred thousand distinct CDR3 sequences, with 10% to 15% occurring only once. The CDR3 extends over 15 amino acids. CDR1 SGHTA and CDR2 FQGNSA come from the germline V gene. V dropped 5 bases and J dropped 1 base, with 11 bases sitting between them. The source of this sequence is a young man who received the YFV17D yellow fever vaccine. The specimen was CD4+ T cells sorted from PBMCs, collected 45 days after the yellow fever booster vaccination. The rearrangement joins TRBV7-2 to TRBJ2-2, with D tentatively TRBD1 (6 bases). In DNA, the CDR3 is TGTGCCAGCAGCGGGCAGGGGAGGAACACCGGGGAGCTGTTTTTT. Translation gives CASSGQGRNTGELFF.